This T cell receptor (beta chain) was documented in a study of shared T cell receptors in the human thymus. The CDR3 extends over 15 amino acids. The V end was cut by 0 bases, the J end by 2 bases, with 11 bases between. The germline CDR1 and CDR2 sequences are SGHDN and FVKESK. The method was immunoSEQ multiplex PCR; TCRdb's version includes in-frame clones alone and lacks a portion of them. Of more than 550,000 clones listed, more than 70% are singletons. The sample was also reused in another study, on human thymus T cells. Turning to that study: Healthy Finnish infants having corrective surgery for congenital heart defects served as donors.

What was sequenced was thymocytes. The gene calls are TRBV14 and TRBJ2-7; D unresolved. This TCR derives from a boy under three years old with a congenital heart defect. For the CDR3, the DNA is TGTGCCAGCAGCCAAGAATTTGGGCAGGCCTACGAGCAGTACTTC. This sequence encodes CASSQEFGQAYEQYF.